The rows below give T cell receptor beta chains drawn from one sample of a study of CD8 T cells in Susac syndrome. TCRdb analysed the immunoSEQ multiplex PCR reads with MiXCR anew, one entry per CDR3 protein. The data show 110,000 to 150,000 distinct CDR3 sequences, nearly 97% seen once. The sample comprised CD4+ T cells from PBMCs. The source of these receptors is a human donor with Susac syndrome. CDR3s include the opening cysteine and the closing phenylalanine or tryptophan. A D gene is named only where the DNA matches it firmly. Some rows have no size entry. The others give once, few or many, or a class for an expanded clone.

v_call	j_call	clone_size	d_call	cdr3_nt	cdr3_aa
TRBV18	TRBJ2-2	NA	NA	TGTGCCAGCTCACCACCCGCGGGGAACACCGGGGAGCTGTTTTTT	CASSPPAGNTGELFF
TRBV4-2	TRBJ2-4	NA	NA	TGTGCCAGCAGCCAAGAGGCCCTAGGGGGGGACATTCAGTACTTC	CASSQEALGGDIQYF
TRBV25-1	TRBJ1-1	NA	NA	TGTGCCAGCCAAGAGGTGGGAAGCACTGAAGCTTTCTTT	CASQEVGSTEAFF
TRBV20-1	TRBJ2-7	NA	NA	TGCAGTGCTAGAGAGAGCCTCGGGACGGCCTCCTACGAGCAGTACTTC	CSARESLGTASYEQYF
TRBV5-1	TRBJ2-1	NA	TRBD2	TGCGCCAGCAGCGCTCTAGCGGGAGCCGAGGATGAGCAGTTCTTC	CASSALAGAEDEQFF
TRBV20-1	TRBJ1-6	NA	TRBD1	TGCAGTGCGGGGGACAGCTCCTATAATTCACCCCTCCACTTT	CSAGDSSYNSPLHF
TRBV7-2	TRBJ2-5	NA	NA	TGTGCCAGCAGCCCCGGGACTCCGTTAGAGACCCAGTACTTC	CASSPGTPLETQYF
TRBV29-1	TRBJ2-5	NA	NA	TGCAGCGTTGGGGGGTCCCGTCAAGAGACCCAGTACTTC	CSVGGSRQETQYF
TRBV5-1	TRBJ1-6	NA	TRBD1	TGCGCCAGCAGCCGGACAGGGGGTCGGAATAATTCACCCCTCCACTTT	CASSRTGGRNNSPLHF
TRBV3-1	TRBJ2-7	NA	NA	TGTGCCAGCAGCAGTAGGACTACCCACTACGAGCAGTACTTC	CASSSRTTHYEQYF
TRBV24-1	TRBJ2-1	NA	NA	TGTGCCACCAGTGGGAAAGGGCGCGGTGAGGGGGTCGACAATGAGCAGTTCTTC	CATSGKGRGEGVDNEQFF
TRBV12-3/TRBV12-4	TRBJ2-1	NA	TRBD2	TGTGCCAGCAGCCCCCGGACTAGCGGATTATCCTACAATGAGCAGTTCTTC	CASSPRTSGLSYNEQFF
TRBV19	TRBJ1-2	NA	NA	TGTGCCAGTAGTGCTCGGACCCAGCTCTCCTATGGCTGCACCTTC	CASSARTQLSYGCTF
TRBV9	TRBJ2-3	NA	TRBD2	TGTGCCAGCAGCCCCAATAGCGGGAGTACAGATACGCAGTATTTT	CASSPNSGSTDTQYF
TRBV29-1	TRBJ2-5	NA	TRBD1	TGCAGCGTTGAAGCTAAGGACAGGGTCGGAAAGACCCAGTACTTC	CSVEAKDRVGKTQYF
TRBV12-3/TRBV12-4	TRBJ2-4	NA	NA	TGTGCCAGCAGTTTCGTCCGACAAGGGGCAAACATTCAGTACTTC	CASSFVRQGANIQYF
TRBV3-1	TRBJ2-7	NA	NA	TGTGCCAGCAGCCAAGAAGCGTCCTCCGGCGAGCAGTACTTC	CASSQEASSGEQYF
TRBV3-1	TRBJ1-2	few	TRBD1	TGTGCCAGCAGCCAAGATCTCAGGACAGGCTATGGCTACACCTTC	CASSQDLRTGYGYTF
TRBV3-1	TRBJ1-2	NA	NA	TGTGCCAGCAGCCAAGATGGGGCGGTTCGGTCCTTCGATGGCTACACCTTC	CASSQDGAVRSFDGYTF
TRBV7-3	TRBJ2-7	NA	TRBD2	TGTGCCAGCAGCTCCCAGGGCGGGGGGGGCTACGAGCAGTACTTC	CASSSQGGGGYEQYF
TRBV20-1	TRBJ2-3	NA	TRBD2	TGCAGTGCTCCGTCTCCTAGCGGGAGTCCAGATACGCAGTATTTT	CSAPSPSGSPDTQYF
TRBV6-1	TRBJ1-5	NA	NA	TGTGCCAGCACCCCTGGGGCTGCAAATCGTCAGCCCCAGCATTTT	CASTPGAANRQPQHF
TRBV11-2	TRBJ2-1	NA	NA	TGTGCCAGCAGCTTAGATGGACGGTTGTATAATGAGCAGTTCTTC	CASSLDGRLYNEQFF
TRBV11-2	TRBJ2-4	NA	NA	TGTGCCAGCAGCTTAGGGGTGTACATTCAGTACTTC	CASSLGVYIQYF
TRBV3-1	TRBJ2-2	NA	NA	TGTGCCAGCAGCCAAGATCGAAACGGGGAGCTGTTTTTT	CASSQDRNGELFF
TRBV18	TRBJ1-2	NA	TRBD1	TGTGCCAGCTCACCTACACAGGGGGCCGACTATGGCTACACCTTC	CASSPTQGADYGYTF
TRBV9	TRBJ2-1	once	NA	TGTGCCAGCAGCGTAGGAAGCCAAGAGGGTGAGCAGTTCTTC	CASSVGSQEGEQFF
TRBV23-1	TRBJ2-3	NA	TRBD2	TGCGCCAGCAGTCCCACCGGGGGGGACGAGACAGATACGCAGTATTTT	CASSPTGGDETDTQYF
TRBV2	TRBJ2-5	NA	NA	TGTGCCAGCCATGCAGGGGCAGGGACCCAGTACTTC	CASHAGAGTQYF
TRBV4-1	TRBJ1-1	NA	NA	TGCGCCAGCAGCCAAGAGAGCAGGGGTAATACTGAAGCTTTCTTT	CASSQESRGNTEAFF
TRBV12-3/TRBV12-4	TRBJ2-7	NA	TRBD1	TGTGCCAGCAGTCTACAGGGGCCGAGTTACGAGCAGTACTTC	CASSLQGPSYEQYF
TRBV18	TRBJ1-1	NA	NA	TGTGCCAGCAAGCAGGGGTTAGACACTGAAGCTTTCTTT	CASKQGLDTEAFF
TRBV25-1	TRBJ1-2	NA	NA	TGTGCCAGCAGTGTCAATAACTATGGCTACACCTTC	CASSVNNYGYTF
TRBV5-1	TRBJ2-7	NA	TRBD1	TGCGCCAGCAGCTCTTCGGGACAGGGGGCCGCCTACGAGCAGTACTTC	CASSSSGQGAAYEQYF
TRBV15	TRBJ1-5	NA	NA	TGTGCCACCAGCAGAGATATTGGGGGTAGCAATCAGCCCCAGCATTTT	CATSRDIGGSNQPQHF
TRBV5-1	TRBJ1-1	NA	TRBD1	TGCGCCAGCAGCCAACCCCGAGGACAGGGAAACATGAACACTGAAGCTTTCTTT	CASSQPRGQGNMNTEAFF
TRBV29-1	TRBJ2-1	NA	NA	TGCAGCGTTGCGGGGGCCTACGGGTCCTACAATGAGCAGTTCTTC	CSVAGAYGSYNEQFF
TRBV25-1	TRBJ2-7	NA	NA	TGTGCCAGCAGAGTGGCCTACGAGCAGTACTTC	CASRVAYEQYF
TRBV20-1	TRBJ2-1	NA	NA	TGCAGTGCTAGAGCTGAAGAGCAGTTCTTC	CSARAEEQFF
TRBV5-5	TRBJ1-1	NA	NA	TGTGCCAGCAGCTTGGAGTGGGATTCGAGCGGAGCTTTCTTT	CASSLEWDSSGAFF
TRBV20-1	TRBJ1-4	NA	NA	TGCAGTGCTACGCCGACAATCCCGGAAAAACTGTTTTTT	CSATPTIPEKLFF
TRBV12-3/TRBV12-4	TRBJ1-2	NA	NA	TGTGCCAGCAGTGTCCGGACATCCCCCTATGGCTACACCTTC	CASSVRTSPYGYTF
TRBV5-1	TRBJ2-2	NA	NA	TGCGCCAGCAGGTCCCCCAACCGGAACACCGGGGAGCTGTTTTTT	CASRSPNRNTGELFF
TRBV4-1	TRBJ2-1	NA	TRBD2	TGCGCCACCGGGTGGCTAGCGGGAGTAGGGTCCTACAATGAGCAGTTCTTC	CATGWLAGVGSYNEQFF
TRBV3-1	TRBJ2-7	NA	NA	TGTGCCAGCAGCCAAGGAATGGCCTACGAGCAGTACTTC	CASSQGMAYEQYF
TRBV2	TRBJ2-1	NA	TRBD2	TGTGCCAGCCTAGCGGAGGCAATCTACAATGAGCAGTTCTTC	CASLAEAIYNEQFF
TRBV20-1	TRBJ1-4	NA	TRBD1	TGCAGTGCGCACCGGACAGGTGGATATGAAAAACTGTTTTTT	CSAHRTGGYEKLFF
TRBV3-1	TRBJ1-2	NA	NA	TGTGCCAGCAGCGCCTACCCCAGGGAGAACTATGGCTACACCTTC	CASSAYPRENYGYTF
TRBV14	TRBJ2-1	once	NA	TGTGCCAGCAGCCCCACCCTTCTTGACAGAGACAATGAGCAGTTCTTC	CASSPTLLDRDNEQFF
TRBV6-1	TRBJ1-1	NA	NA	TGTGCCAGCAGTCCATCGGGGCGAAGAGCTTTCTTT	CASSPSGRRAFF
TRBV28	TRBJ2-7	NA	TRBD1	TGTGCCAGCACCCTAACAGGGGGGAATTACGAGCAGTACTTC	CASTLTGGNYEQYF
TRBV3-1	TRBJ1-1	NA	TRBD1	TGTGCCAGCAGCCCGGGACAGCACACTGAAGCTTTCTTT	CASSPGQHTEAFF